The clone carrying this T cell receptor (beta chain) was recorded a few times. Its target is unknown. TCR cDNA molecules each had a unique molecular identifier. TCRdb ran MiXCR on the 5' RACE reads and lists one entry per CDR3 protein. Of about 38,000 distinct CDR3 sequences listed, around 7.2% were seen once; the top ten hold roughly 28%. CDR1 is SGHRS, CDR2 YFSETQ, per germline. V gave up 5 bases and J gave up 6 bases, with 12 bases separating them. The CDR3 is 13 residues long. This sample was included in a study of spatial heterogeneity in lung cancer. Study summary: Detection of beta-chain sequences consistently exceeded that of alpha-chain sequences.

Documented time point: sample taken at primary tumor resection. Sequencing of whole RNA from tumor, nontumor lung or frozen PBMC involved no sorting. There were some 70 donors, all of them untreated patients with early-stage non-small cell lung cancer. General observations from the study: Compared with follow-up, resection was when ubiquitous expanded tumor TCRs appeared in blood more.

Sequencing used PBMCs, obtained at surgery. This TCR derives from a male donor with early-stage non-small cell lung cancer. This chain connects TRBV5-1 to TRBJ2-1; D ambiguous. CDR3 sequence (DNA): TGCGCCAGCAGGTATAGTGAGGTCAATGAGCAGTTCTTC. Its translation is CASRYSEVNEQFF. Full variable domain (rest looked up from reference TRBV5-1 and TRBJ2-1): KAGVTQTPRYLIKTRGQQVTLSCSPISGHRSVSWYQQTPGQGLQFLFEYFSETQRNKGNFPGRFSGRQFSNSRSEMNVSTLELGDSALYLCASRYSEVNEQFFGPGTRLTVL.